This T cell receptor beta chain emerged from a study of blood T cells in healthy people across ages. A second PCR, run for about 7 to 12 cycles, used a sample-barcoded 5' primer plus a J-beta primer mix. Every sample gave at least 3 million paired-end reads containing CDR3. From the 5' RACE reads, TCRdb called clonotypes with MiXCR, one entry per CDR3 protein. The sample shows around 1.7 million distinct CDR3 sequences, roughly 27% of them seen only once. CDR3 length: 15 residues. CDR1 is SEHNR, CDR2 FQNEAQ, per germline (reference sequence). J was trimmed by 5 bases and V by 1 base; bases with no gene match: 5.

This receptor was taken from a woman younger than 45 in good health. V usage is TRBV7-9 and J usage is TRBJ2-1, with 7 bases aligning to TRBD2. The sample comprised blood. The chain's CDR3 is CASSLVRLADNEQFF. The CDR3, as DNA: TGTGCCAGCAGCTTAGTAAGGCTAGCGGACAATGAGCAGTTCTTC.